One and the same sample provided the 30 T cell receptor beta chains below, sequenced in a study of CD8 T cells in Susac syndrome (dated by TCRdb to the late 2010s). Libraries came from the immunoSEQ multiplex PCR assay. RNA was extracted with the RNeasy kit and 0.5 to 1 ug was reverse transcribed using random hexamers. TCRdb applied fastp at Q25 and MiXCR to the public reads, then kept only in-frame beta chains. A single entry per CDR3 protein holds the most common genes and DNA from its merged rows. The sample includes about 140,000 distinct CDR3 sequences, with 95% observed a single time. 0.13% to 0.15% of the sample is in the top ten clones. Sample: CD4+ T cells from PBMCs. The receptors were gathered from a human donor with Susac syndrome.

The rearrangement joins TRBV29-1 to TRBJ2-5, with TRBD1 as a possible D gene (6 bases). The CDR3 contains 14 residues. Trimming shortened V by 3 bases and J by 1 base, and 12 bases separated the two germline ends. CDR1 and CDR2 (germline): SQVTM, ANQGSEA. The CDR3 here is CSVDGQPFQETQYF. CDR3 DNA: TGCAGCGTTGATGGACAGCCCTTCCAAGAGACCCAGTACTTC.

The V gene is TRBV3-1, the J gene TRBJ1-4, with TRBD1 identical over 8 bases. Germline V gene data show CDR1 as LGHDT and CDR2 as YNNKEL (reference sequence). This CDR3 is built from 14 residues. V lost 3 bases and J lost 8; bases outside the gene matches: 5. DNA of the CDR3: TGTGCCAGCAGCCATCCAGGGGGCCAGGAAAAACTGTTTTTT. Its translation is CASSHPGGQEKLFF.

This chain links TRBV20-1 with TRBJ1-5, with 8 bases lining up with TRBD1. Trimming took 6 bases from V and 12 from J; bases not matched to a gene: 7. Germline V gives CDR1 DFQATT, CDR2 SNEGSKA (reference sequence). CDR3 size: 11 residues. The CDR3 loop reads CSAPRGHLQHF. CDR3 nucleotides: TGCAGTGCGCCCAGGGGGCATCTCCAGCATTTT.

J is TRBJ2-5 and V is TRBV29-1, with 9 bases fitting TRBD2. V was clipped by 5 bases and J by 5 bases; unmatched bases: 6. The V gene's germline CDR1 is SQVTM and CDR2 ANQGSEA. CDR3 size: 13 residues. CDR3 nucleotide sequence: TGCAGCGTTCGCGGGAGGGCCTTGGAGACCCAGTACTTC. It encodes CSVRGRALETQYF.

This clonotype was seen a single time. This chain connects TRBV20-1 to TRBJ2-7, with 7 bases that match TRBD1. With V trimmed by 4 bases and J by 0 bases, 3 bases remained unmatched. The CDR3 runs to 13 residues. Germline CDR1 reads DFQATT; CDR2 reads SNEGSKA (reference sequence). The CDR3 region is CSATGTASYEQYF. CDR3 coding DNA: TGCAGTGCTACTGGGACAGCCTCCTACGAGCAGTACTTC.

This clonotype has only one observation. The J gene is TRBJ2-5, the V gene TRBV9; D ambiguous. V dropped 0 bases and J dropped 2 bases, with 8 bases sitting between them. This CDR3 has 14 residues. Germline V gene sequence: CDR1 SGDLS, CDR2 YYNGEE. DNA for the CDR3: TGTGCCAGCAGCGTAGTTGGTGGTCAAGAGACCCAGTACTTC. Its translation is CASSVVGGQETQYF. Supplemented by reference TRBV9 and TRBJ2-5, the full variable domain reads DSGVTQTPKHLITATGQRVTLRCSPRSGDLSVYWYQQSLDQGLQFLIQYYNGEERAKGNILERFSAQQFPDLHSELNLSSLELGDSALYFCASSVVGGQETQYFGPGTRLLVL.

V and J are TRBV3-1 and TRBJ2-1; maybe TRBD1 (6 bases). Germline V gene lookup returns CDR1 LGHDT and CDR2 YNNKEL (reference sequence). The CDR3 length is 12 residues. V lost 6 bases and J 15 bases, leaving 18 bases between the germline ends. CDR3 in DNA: TGTGCCAGCAGATCAACAGGGACCCCCCGGTTCTTC. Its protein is CASRSTGTPRFF.

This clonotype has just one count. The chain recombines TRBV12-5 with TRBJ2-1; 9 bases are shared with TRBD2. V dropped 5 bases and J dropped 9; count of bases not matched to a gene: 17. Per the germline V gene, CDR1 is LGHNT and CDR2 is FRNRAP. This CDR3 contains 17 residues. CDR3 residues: CASGPQRASGMRPEQFF. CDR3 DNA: TGTGCTAGTGGTCCCCAAAGGGCTAGCGGGATGAGGCCTGAGCAGTTCTTC.

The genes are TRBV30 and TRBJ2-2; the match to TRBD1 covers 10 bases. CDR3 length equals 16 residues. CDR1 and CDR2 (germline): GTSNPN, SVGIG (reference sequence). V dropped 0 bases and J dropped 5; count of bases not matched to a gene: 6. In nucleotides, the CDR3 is TGTGCCTGGAGTGTACGACAGGGGGCTTGGACCGGGGAGCTGTTTTTT. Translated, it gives CAWSVRQGAWTGELFF.

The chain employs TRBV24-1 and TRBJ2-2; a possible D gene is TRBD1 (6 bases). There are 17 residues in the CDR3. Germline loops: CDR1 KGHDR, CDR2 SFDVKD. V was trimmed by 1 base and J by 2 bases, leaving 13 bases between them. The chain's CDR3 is CATSDLAAQGNTGELFF. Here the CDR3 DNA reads TGTGCCACCAGTGATTTAGCAGCACAGGGCAACACCGGGGAGCTGTTTTTT.

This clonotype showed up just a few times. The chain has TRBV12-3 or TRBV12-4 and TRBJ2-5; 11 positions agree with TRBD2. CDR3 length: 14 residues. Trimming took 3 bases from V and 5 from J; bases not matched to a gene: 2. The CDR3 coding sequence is TGTGCCAGCAGTTTCTTAGCGGGAGGGGAGACCCAGTACTTC. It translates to CASSFLAGGETQYF.

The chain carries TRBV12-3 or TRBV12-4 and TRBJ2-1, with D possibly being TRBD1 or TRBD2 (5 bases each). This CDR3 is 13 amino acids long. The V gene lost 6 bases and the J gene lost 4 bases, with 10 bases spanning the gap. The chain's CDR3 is CASSPGRYNEQFF. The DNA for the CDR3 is TGTGCCAGCAGCCCGGGACGGTACAATGAGCAGTTCTTC.

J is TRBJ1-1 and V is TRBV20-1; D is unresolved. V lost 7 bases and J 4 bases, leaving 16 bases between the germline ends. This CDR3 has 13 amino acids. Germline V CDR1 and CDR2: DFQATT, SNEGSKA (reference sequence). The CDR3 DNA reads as TGCAGTGTGCCGGAAACCCGGACCACTGAAGCTTTCTTT. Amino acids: CSVPETRTTEAFF.

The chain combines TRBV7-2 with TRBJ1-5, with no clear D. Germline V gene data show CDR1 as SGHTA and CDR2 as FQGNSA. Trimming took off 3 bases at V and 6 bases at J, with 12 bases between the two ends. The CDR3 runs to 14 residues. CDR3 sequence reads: CASSFTALGQPQHF. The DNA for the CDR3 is TGTGCCAGCAGCTTTACAGCCCTCGGTCAGCCCCAGCATTTT.

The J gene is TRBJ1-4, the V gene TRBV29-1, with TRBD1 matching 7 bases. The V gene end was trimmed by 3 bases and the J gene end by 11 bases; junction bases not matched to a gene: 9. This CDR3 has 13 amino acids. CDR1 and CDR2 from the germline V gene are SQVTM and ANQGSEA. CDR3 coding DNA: TGCAGCGTTGAGGAGACAGGGAGGGGGAAACTGTTTTTT. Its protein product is CSVEETGRGKLFF.

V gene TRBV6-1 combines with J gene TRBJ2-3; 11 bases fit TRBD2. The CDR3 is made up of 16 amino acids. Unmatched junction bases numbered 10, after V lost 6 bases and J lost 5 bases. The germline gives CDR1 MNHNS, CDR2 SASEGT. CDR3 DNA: TGTGCCAGCAGCTCTCCGACTAGCGGGGCTCGAGATACGCAGTATTTT. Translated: CASSSPTSGARDTQYF.

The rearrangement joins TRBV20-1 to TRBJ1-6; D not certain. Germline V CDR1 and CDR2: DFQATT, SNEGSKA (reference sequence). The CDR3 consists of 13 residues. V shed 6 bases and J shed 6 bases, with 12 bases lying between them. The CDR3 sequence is CSARSDGNSPLHF. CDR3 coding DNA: TGCAGTGCAAGATCCGACGGTAATTCACCCCTCCACTTT.

CDR3 loop: CSVGGLHTDTQYF. CDR3 DNA: TGCAGCGTTGGGGGACTACATACAGATACGCAGTATTTT. The chain uses TRBV29-1 and TRBJ2-3; 7 nucleotides match TRBD2. V was clipped by 4 bases and J by 3 bases; unmatched bases: 4. Germline CDR1 and CDR2: SQVTM and ANQGSEA. The CDR3 loop spans 13 amino acids.

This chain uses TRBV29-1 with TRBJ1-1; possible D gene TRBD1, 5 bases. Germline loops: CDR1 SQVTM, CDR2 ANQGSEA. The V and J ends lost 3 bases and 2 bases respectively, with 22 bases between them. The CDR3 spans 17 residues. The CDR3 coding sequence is TGCAGCGTTGATGCGGGCATCATGCGGGGGGGAAACACTGAAGCTTTCTTT. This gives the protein CSVDAGIMRGGNTEAFF.

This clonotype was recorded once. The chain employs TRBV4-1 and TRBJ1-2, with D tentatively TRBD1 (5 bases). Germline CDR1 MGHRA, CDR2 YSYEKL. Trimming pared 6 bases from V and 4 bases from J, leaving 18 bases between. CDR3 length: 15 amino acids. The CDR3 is CASRSPGTESYGYTF. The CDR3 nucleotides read TGCGCCAGCAGGTCTCCCGGGACGGAAAGCTATGGCTACACCTTC.

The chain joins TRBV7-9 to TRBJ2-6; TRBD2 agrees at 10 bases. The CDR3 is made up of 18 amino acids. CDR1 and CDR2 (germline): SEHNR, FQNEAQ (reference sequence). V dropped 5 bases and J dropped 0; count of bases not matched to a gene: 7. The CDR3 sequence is CASSLGGTSASGANVLTF. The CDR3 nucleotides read TGTGCCAGCAGCCTAGGCGGGACTAGCGCCTCTGGGGCCAACGTCCTGACTTTC.

CDR3 DNA sequence: TGCAGTGCTAGTAGGACTAGCGGGAGGGGTGAGCAGTTCTTC. The encoded protein is CSASRTSGRGEQFF. V is TRBV20-1 and J is TRBJ2-1, with TRBD2 matching 15 bases. CDR3 size: 14 residues. In germline, CDR1 is DFQATT, CDR2 SNEGSKA (reference sequence). V shed 3 bases, J shed 9 bases, and the junction held 3 bases outside the gene matches.

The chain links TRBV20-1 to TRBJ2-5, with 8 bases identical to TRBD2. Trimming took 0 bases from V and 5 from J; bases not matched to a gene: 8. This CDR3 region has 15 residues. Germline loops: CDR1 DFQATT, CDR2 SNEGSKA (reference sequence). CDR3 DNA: TGCAGTGCTAGAGATCCGGCTAGCGGGCGGGAGACCCAGTACTTC. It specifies CSARDPASGRETQYF.

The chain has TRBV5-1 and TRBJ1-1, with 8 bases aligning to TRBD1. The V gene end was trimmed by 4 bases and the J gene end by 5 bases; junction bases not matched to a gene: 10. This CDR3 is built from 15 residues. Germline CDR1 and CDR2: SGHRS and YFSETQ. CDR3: CASSARTGKGTEAFF. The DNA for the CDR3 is TGCGCCAGCAGCGCCAGGACAGGGAAGGGTACTGAAGCTTTCTTT.

The DNA of the CDR3 is TGCAGTGCCGCCGGGACTAGCTTCGCCAATGAGCAGTTCTTC. Its translation is CSAAGTSFANEQFF. This chain uses TRBV20-1 with TRBJ2-1; 9 bases match TRBD2. Germline assignment: CDR1 DFQATT and CDR2 SNEGSKA (reference sequence). There are 14 residues in the CDR3. The ends lost 6 bases at V and 6 bases at J; junction bases unmatched: 9.

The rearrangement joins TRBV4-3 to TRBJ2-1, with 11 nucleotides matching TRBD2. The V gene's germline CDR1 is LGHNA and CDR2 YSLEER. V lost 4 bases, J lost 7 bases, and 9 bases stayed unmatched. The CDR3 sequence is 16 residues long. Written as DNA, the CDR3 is TGCGCCAGCAGCCCCGTCGGCCTAGCGGGAGGTAATGAGCAGTTCTTC. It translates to CASSPVGLAGGNEQFF.

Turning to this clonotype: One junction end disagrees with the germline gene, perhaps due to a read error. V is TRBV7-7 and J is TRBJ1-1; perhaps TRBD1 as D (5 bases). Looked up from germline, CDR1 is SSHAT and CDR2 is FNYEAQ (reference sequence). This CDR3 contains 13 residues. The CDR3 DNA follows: TGTGCTAGCAGCAAACAGGTTGGAACTGAAGCTTTCTTT. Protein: CASSKQVGTEAFF.

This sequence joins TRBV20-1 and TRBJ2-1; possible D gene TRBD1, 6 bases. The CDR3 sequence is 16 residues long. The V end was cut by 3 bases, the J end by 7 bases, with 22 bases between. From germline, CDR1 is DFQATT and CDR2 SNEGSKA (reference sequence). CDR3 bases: TGCAGTGCTAGCCTCACTTTGGGGGCGCAGAGAAATGAGCAGTTCTTC. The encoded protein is CSASLTLGAQRNEQFF.

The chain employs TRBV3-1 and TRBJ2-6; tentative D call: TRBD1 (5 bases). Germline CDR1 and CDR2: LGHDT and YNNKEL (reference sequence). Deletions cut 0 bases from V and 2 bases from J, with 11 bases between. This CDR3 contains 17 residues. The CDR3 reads CASSQDPRAAGANVLTF. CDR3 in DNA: TGTGCCAGCAGCCAAGATCCCAGGGCAGCTGGGGCCAACGTCCTGACTTTC.

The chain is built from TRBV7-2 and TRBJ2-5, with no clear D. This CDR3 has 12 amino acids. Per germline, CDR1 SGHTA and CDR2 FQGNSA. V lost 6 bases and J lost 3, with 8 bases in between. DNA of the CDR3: TGTGCCAGCAGGGACGTAGAAGAGACCCAGTACTTC. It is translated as CASRDVEETQYF.